Below are 20 T cell receptor beta chains sequenced from a single sample in a study of blood T cell repertoires in COVID-19. Sequenced by immunoSEQ multiplex PCR; TCRdb stores in-frame clones only, minus some. Of a few hundred thousand clones in the sample, about 87% were seen once. The source material was peripheral blood. All receptors come from a woman between 45 and 60 years old with COVID-19, enrolled during active disease.

The rearrangement links TRBV20-1 to TRBJ1-1; no clear D gene. Trimming left V 7 bases short and J 2 bases short, with 8 bases between. This CDR3 is 11 amino acids long. Germline V lookup: CDR1 DFQATT, CDR2 SNEGSKA (reference sequence). DNA for the CDR3: TGCAGTGGCGCGTTTAACACTGAAGCTTTCTTT. It is translated as CSGAFNTEAFF.

The rearrangement links TRBV5-1 to TRBJ1-4; D gene uncertain. CDR1 is SGHRS and CDR2 is YFSETQ in the germline V gene. The V and J ends lost 0 bases and 2 bases respectively, with 11 bases between them. The CDR3 has 16 amino acids. Here the CDR3 reads CASSLAGDTTNEKLFF. In nucleotides, the CDR3 is TGCGCCAGCAGCTTGGCCGGGGATACTACTAATGAAAAACTGTTTTTT.

This CDR3 reads CASSFPRQPGELFF. CDR3 sequence (DNA): TGCGCCAGCAGCTTCCCCCGACAGCCCGGGGAGCTGTTTTTT. This rearrangement joins TRBV5-1 to TRBJ2-2, with D possibly matching TRBD1 (5 bases). This CDR3 spans 14 amino acids. Germline V gives CDR1 SGHRS, CDR2 YFSETQ. V was clipped by 2 bases and J by 6 bases, with 11 bases between them.

This sequence joins TRBV27 and TRBJ2-1; D call uncertain. The CDR3 runs to 13 residues. Trimming removed 5 bases from V and 7 bases from J, with 12 bases in between. In germline, CDR1 is MNHEY, CDR2 SMNVEV (reference sequence). The DNA for the CDR3 is TGTGCCAGCAGTCTTCAGGCTCCTAATGAGCAGTTCTTC. Protein product: CASSLQAPNEQFF.

The chain carries TRBV11-2 and TRBJ2-2; possibly TRBD2 for D (6 bases). V lost 4 bases to trimming and J lost 3 bases, with 9 bases between them. This CDR3 region has 14 residues. Germline CDR1 reads SGHAT; CDR2 reads FQNNGV. The DNA for the CDR3 is TGTGCCAGCAGCTCGGACTATGACACCGGGGAGCTGTTTTTT. As protein: CASSSDYDTGELFF.

The chain uses TRBV29-1 and TRBJ1-1; D is unresolved. Trimming cost V 6 bases and J 0 bases, with 14 bases left between them. There are 14 residues in the CDR3. Germline assignment: CDR1 SQVTM and CDR2 ANQGSEA. The CDR3 DNA reads TGCAGCGTGCGGAGTGCGGCGATGAACACTGAAGCTTTCTTT. Its protein product is CSVRSAAMNTEAFF. The entire variable domain, with the rest obtained from reference TRBV29-1 and TRBJ1-1, is as follows: SAVISQKPSRDICQRGTSLTIQCQVDSQVTMMFWYRQQPGQSLTLIATANQGSEATYESGFVIDKFPISRPNLTFSTLTVSNMSPEDSSIYLCSVRSAAMNTEAFFGQGTRLTVV.

V gene TRBV2 combines with J gene TRBJ2-4, with TRBD1 identical over 8 bases. Looked up from germline, CDR1 is SNHLY and CDR2 is FYNNEI. V was pared by 6 bases and J by 9 bases, with 13 bases of the junction left unmatched. The CDR3 has 15 amino acids. The CDR3 sequence is CASRSGVTGVRIQYF. The CDR3 DNA reads TGTGCCAGCAGGAGTGGTGTGACAGGGGTCCGCATTCAGTACTTC.

The rearrangement uses TRBV9 and TRBJ1-2; possibly TRBD1 for D (6 bases). CDR3 length equals 15 residues. Trimming took off 4 bases at V and 1 base at J, with 14 bases between the two ends. Per germline, CDR1 SGDLS and CDR2 YYNGEE. CDR3 sequence: CASSKEGTNNYGYTF. The CDR3 nucleotides read TGTGCCAGCAGCAAGGAAGGGACAAATAACTATGGCTACACCTTC.

The rearrangement uses TRBV2 and TRBJ2-2; D is perhaps TRBD1 (6 bases). This CDR3 is built from 21 residues. Germline loops: CDR1 SNHLY, CDR2 FYNNEI. Trimming took off 6 bases at V and 1 base at J, with 30 bases between the two ends. The CDR3 region is CASRTYRAQGNFLGNTGELFF. The CDR3 nucleotides read TGTGCCAGCAGGACCTACAGGGCCCAGGGCAATTTTCTCGGGAACACCGGGGAGCTGTTTTTT. The entire variable domain, with the rest obtained from reference TRBV2 and TRBJ2-2, is as follows: EPEVTQTPSHQVTQMGQEVILRCVPISNHLYFYWYRQILGQKVEFLVSFYNNEISEKSEIFDDQFSVERPDGSNFTLKIRSTKLEDSAMYFCASRTYRAQGNFLGNTGELFFGEGSRLTVL.

This chain connects TRBV6-2 or TRBV6-3 to TRBJ1-1, with 7 nucleotides matching TRBD1. V lost 11 bases, J lost 8 bases, and 20 bases stayed unmatched. The CDR3 is 15 residues long. Germline V gene data show CDR1 as MNHEY and CDR2 as SVGEGT. The CDR3 spells CACTPKQGLPDEAFF. The CDR3 coding sequence is TGTGCCTGCACCCCGAAACAGGGGTTGCCCGACGAAGCTTTCTTT.

The chain combines TRBV3-1 (or the pseudogene TRBV3-2) with TRBJ1-5; the match to TRBD1 covers 9 bases. The V gene end was trimmed by 1 base and the J gene end by 6 bases; junction bases not matched to a gene: 4. The CDR3 is 15 residues long. CDR1 is LGHDT and CDR2 is YNNKEL in the germline V gene (reference sequence). The CDR3: CASSQGTGEGQPQHF. The CDR3 DNA reads TGTGCCAGCAGCCAAGGGACAGGGGAAGGTCAGCCCCAGCATTTT.

The V and J genes are TRBV5-6 and TRBJ1-6, with D perhaps TRBD1 (6 bases). Germline CDR1 reads SGHDT; CDR2 reads YYEEEE. Trimming shortened V by 2 bases and J by 10 bases, and 10 bases separated the two germline ends. The CDR3 covers 13 residues. The chain's CDR3 is CASSLGGRSPLHF. The CDR3 DNA reads as TGTGCCAGCAGCTTAGGGGGAAGATCACCCCTCCACTTT.

This chain uses TRBV7-9 with TRBJ2-1; D perhaps matches TRBD1 (5 bases). V was shortened by 5 bases and J by 0 bases, with 14 bases between the two germline ends. The CDR3 sequence is 16 residues long. Per the germline V gene, CDR1 is SEHNR and CDR2 is FQNEAQ (reference sequence). CDR3: CASSPGGAGSYNEQFF. The CDR3 bases are TGTGCCAGCAGCCCCGGTGGGGCCGGCTCCTACAATGAGCAGTTCTTC.

The chain recombines TRBV9 with TRBJ1-5; D possibly corresponds to TRBD1 (5 bases). This CDR3 has 15 residues. Germline V gene sequence: CDR1 SGDLS, CDR2 YYNGEE. The germline V and J ends were trimmed by 4 bases and 0 bases, with 11 bases remaining between them. The CDR3 sequence: CASSPTDSSNQPQHF. In DNA, the CDR3 is TGTGCCAGCAGCCCCACAGACAGTAGCAATCAGCCCCAGCATTTT.

This chain uses TRBV19 with TRBJ2-2; TRBD2 matches 10 bases. The CDR3 consists of 16 residues. V gave up 9 bases and J gave up 4 bases; unmatched junction bases: 11. Germline V lookup: CDR1 LNHDA, CDR2 SQIVND (reference sequence). The CDR3 sequence is CASGGLAGAFTGELFF. CDR3 bases: TGTGCCAGCGGGGGGCTAGCGGGGGCCTTCACCGGGGAGCTGTTTTTT.

The chain is built from TRBV5-1 and TRBJ2-7; the match to TRBD1 covers 7 bases. CDR3 size: 13 residues. Trimming took 3 bases from V and 3 from J; bases not matched to a gene: 3. CDR1 SGHRS and CDR2 YFSETQ come from the germline V gene. CDR3 region: CASSWDSNYEQYF. CDR3 bases: TGCGCCAGCAGCTGGGACAGCAACTACGAGCAGTACTTC.

This clone was seen just once. The J gene is TRBJ1-2, the V gene TRBV28; maybe TRBD1 (6 bases). V shed 3 bases and J shed 8 bases, with 16 bases lying between them. Germline V gene sequence: CDR1 MDHEN, CDR2 SYDVKM. CDR3 length equals 14 residues. Here the CDR3 DNA reads TGTGCCAGCAGTTTTGGTAGGGGGTCGGTAGGCTACACCTTC. Translating gives CASSFGRGSVGYTF.

The V and J genes are TRBV28 and TRBJ1-6, with TRBD1 matching over 7 bases. CDR1 and CDR2 (germline): MDHEN, SYDVKM. There are 15 residues in the CDR3. V was pared by 2 bases and J by 9 bases, with 7 bases of the junction left unmatched. CDR3 nucleotides: TGTGCCAGCAGTTTAAAGGGACAGCCCGTTTCACCCCTCCACTTT. It yields the protein CASSLKGQPVSPLHF.

The chain recombines TRBV6-5 with TRBJ1-1; D not resolved. Germline CDR1 is MNHEY and CDR2 is SVGAGI. Trimming stripped 7 bases from V and 1 base from J, with 13 bases between. The CDR3 loop spans 14 amino acids. CDR3: CASIENAANTEAFF. DNA of the CDR3: TGTGCCAGCATCGAGAACGCGGCGAACACTGAAGCTTTCTTT.

In regard to this clone: Other DNA sequences of this sample code for an identical CDR3. The chain joins TRBV6-5 to TRBJ1-2; the match to TRBD1 covers 9 bases. The length of the CDR3 is 15 residues. V trimming: 6 bases; J trimming: 5 bases; junction bases outside the gene matches: 10. Germline assignment: CDR1 MNHEY and CDR2 SVGAGI. The CDR3 nucleotides are TGTGCCAGCAGGACACCGGGACAGGGCGCTTATGGCTACACCTTC. This codes for CASRTPGQGAYGYTF.